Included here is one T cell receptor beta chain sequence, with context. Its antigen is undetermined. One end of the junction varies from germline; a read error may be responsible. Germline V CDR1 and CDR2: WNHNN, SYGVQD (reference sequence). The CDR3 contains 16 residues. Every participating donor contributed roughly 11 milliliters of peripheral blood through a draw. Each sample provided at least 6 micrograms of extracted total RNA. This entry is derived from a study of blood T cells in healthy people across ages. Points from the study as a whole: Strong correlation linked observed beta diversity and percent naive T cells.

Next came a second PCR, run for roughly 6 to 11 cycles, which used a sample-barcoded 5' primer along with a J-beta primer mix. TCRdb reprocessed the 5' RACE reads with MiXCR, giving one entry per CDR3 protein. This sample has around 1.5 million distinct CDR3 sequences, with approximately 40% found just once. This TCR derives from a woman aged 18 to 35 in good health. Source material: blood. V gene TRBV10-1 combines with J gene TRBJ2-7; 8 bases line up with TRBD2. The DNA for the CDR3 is TGCGCCAGCAGTGGGCCCAGCGTTAGCGGGAACTACGGGCAGTACTTC. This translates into CASSGPSVSGNYGQYF.